A selection of T cell receptor beta chains follows, all from one sample in a study of T cell responses to AZD1222 COVID-19 vaccine. Clones were read by immunoSEQ multiplex PCR, and TCRdb kept only the in-frame ones, dropping some. The data show over 100,000 clones, approximately 90% seen once. Specimen: peripheral blood, collected on day 0 of AZD1222 vaccination. These receptors were obtained from an adult in good health. The CDR3 runs from the conserved cysteine through the conserved F or W. The order of the fields is V gene, D gene, J gene, clone size, CDR3 protein, CDR3 DNA. D genes are given only for firm matches. Where a row states a size, it is once, few, many or the class of an expanded clone; other rows omit it.

TRBV24-1,.,TRBJ2-1,.,CATSDPRESYNEQFF,TGTGCCACCAGTGATCCCAGGGAGAGCTACAATGAGCAGTTCTTC
TRBV4-3,.,TRBJ2-7,.,CASSQDQSEQYF,TGCGCCAGCAGCCAAGATCAGAGCGAGCAGTACTTC
TRBV18,.,TRBJ1-1,.,CASSPRASSDTEAFF,TGTGCCAGCTCACCAAGGGCGTCCAGCGACACTGAAGCTTTCTTT
TRBV6-6,.,TRBJ2-7,.,CASSYSLAYEQYF,TGTGCCAGCAGTTACTCGTTAGCCTACGAGCAGTACTTC
TRBV7-2,.,TRBJ1-1,few,CASSNPGPLGTEAFF,TGTGCCAGCAGCAACCCGGGACCCCTTGGCACTGAAGCTTTCTTT
TRBV30,TRBD2,TRBJ2-1,.,CAWMGTSGRNEQFF,TGTGCCTGGATGGGTACTAGCGGGAGAAATGAGCAGTTCTTC
TRBV7-2,.,TRBJ2-3,.,CASSLARADTQYF,TGTGCCAGCAGCTTAGCGCGGGCAGATACGCAGTATTTT
TRBV10-3,TRBD1,TRBJ2-6,.,CATEGQGITGANVLTF,TGTGCCACCGAGGGACAGGGGATTACTGGGGCCAACGTCCTGACTTTC
TRBV24-1,TRBD1,TRBJ2-2,once,CAIRPGQMNTGELFF,TGTGCCATCAGACCGGGACAGATGAACACCGGGGAGCTGTTTTTT
TRBV18,.,TRBJ2-3,.,CASSPGADTQYF,TGTGCCAGCTCACCAGGAGCGGATACGCAGTATTTT
TRBV9,.,TRBJ2-1,.,CASSVETGIKQFF,TGTGCCAGCAGCGTAGAAACTGGAATCAAGCAGTTCTTC
TRBV25-1,TRBD2,TRBJ2-1,.,CASSQAGGTYNEQFF,TGTGCCAGCAGTCAAGCGGGAGGAACCTACAATGAGCAGTTCTTC
TRBV28,.,TRBJ2-4,.,CASSFMETKNIQYF,TGTGCCAGCAGCTTCATGGAAACCAAAAACATTCAGTACTTC
TRBV19,TRBD1,TRBJ2-7,.,CASSRDRGSEQYF,TGTGCCAGCTCCCGGGACAGGGGGAGCGAGCAGTACTTC
TRBV6-5,.,TRBJ1-1,.,CASSSPGRAMNTEAFF,TGTGCCAGCAGTTCGCCGGGACGGGCTATGAACACTGAAGCTTTCTTT
TRBV5-1,.,TRBJ1-4,.,CASSLRGINEKLFF,TGCGCCAGCAGCTTGAGGGGAATTAATGAAAAACTGTTTTTT
TRBV7-2,TRBD1,TRBJ2-2,.,CASRQGAPTGELFF,TGTGCCAGCAGGCAGGGGGCGCCTACCGGGGAGCTGTTTTTT
TRBV7-8,.,TRBJ1-1,.,CASSLAGGGGVSRSTEAFF,TGTGCCAGCAGCTTAGCGGGGGGAGGGGGAGTCTCACGCAGCACTGAAGCTTTCTTT
TRBV7-2,TRBD2,TRBJ2-5,.,CASSPIAGQGETQYF,TGTGCCAGCAGCCCCATAGCGGGCCAAGGAGAGACCCAGTACTTC
TRBV14,TRBD2,TRBJ2-7,.,CASSQSMGLAGAYEQYF,TGTGCCAGCAGCCAATCCATGGGATTAGCGGGGGCCTACGAGCAGTACTTC
TRBV5-1,TRBD2,TRBJ2-1,.,CASSLPSGMGEQFF,TGCGCCAGCAGCTTGCCTAGCGGGATGGGTGAGCAGTTCTTC
TRBV25-1,TRBD1,TRBJ1-4,.,CASRRTGVEKLFF,TGTGCCAGCAGAAGGACAGGGGTCGAAAAACTGTTTTTT
TRBV6-1,TRBD2,TRBJ2-4,.,CASENGSGAKNIQYF,TGTGCCAGCGAGAATGGTAGCGGGGCTAAAAACATTCAGTACTTC
TRBV7-6,TRBD1,TRBJ1-3,.,CASSVSGGSGNTIYF,TGTGCCAGCAGCGTATCAGGGGGCTCTGGAAACACCATATATTTT